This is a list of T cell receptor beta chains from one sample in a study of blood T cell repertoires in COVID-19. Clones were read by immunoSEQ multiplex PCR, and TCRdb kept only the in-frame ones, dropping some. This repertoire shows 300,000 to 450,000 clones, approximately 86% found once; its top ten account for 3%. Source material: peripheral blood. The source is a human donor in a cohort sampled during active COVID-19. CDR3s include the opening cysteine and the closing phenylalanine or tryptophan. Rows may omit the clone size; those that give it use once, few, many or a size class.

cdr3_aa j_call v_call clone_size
CASTYNSPLHF TRBJ1-6 TRBV7-2 .
CASSLGRDTIYF TRBJ1-3 TRBV7-2 .
CASSPRLAGYYEQYF TRBJ2-7 TRBV7-9 few
CASSELPTFGEQYF TRBJ2-7 TRBV6-1 .
CATHPNRVGGNTIYF TRBJ1-3 TRBV19 .
CASSFQYEQYF TRBJ2-7 TRBV28 once
CASSLARPTTGVPYEQYF TRBJ2-7 TRBV7-6 .
CASSPRGANTGELFF TRBJ2-2 TRBV5-6 .
CATSDSTDSTQETQYF TRBJ2-5 TRBV24-1 once
CASSSDTGFNEQFF TRBJ2-1 TRBV5-1 .
CASSPVGPGTGGEQFF TRBJ2-1 TRBV7-3 .
CASSRTGNIQYF TRBJ2-4 TRBV11-2 .
CASSRRGQPQHF TRBJ1-5 TRBV19 few
CASSLGAEGTDTQYF TRBJ2-3 TRBV7-9 .
CASSIDRGEEQYF TRBJ2-7 TRBV6-4 .
CASTGTGGYEQYF TRBJ2-7 TRBV11-1 .
CASSVASGTDYEQYF TRBJ2-7 TRBV9 .
CACRGGSYGYTF TRBJ1-2 TRBV6-5 .
CASSFGGGRGSYEQYF TRBJ2-7 TRBV5-4 .
CASSPPIGQNSPLHF TRBJ1-6 TRBV19 once
CASSEPTGGGFYGYTF TRBJ1-2 TRBV6-1 .
CATSLSGTRQETQYF TRBJ2-5 TRBV24-1 once
CASSASGKYNEQFF TRBJ2-1 TRBV28 .